Below, 30 T cell receptor beta chains from the same sample are listed, as sequenced in a study of CD8 T cells in ankylosing spondylitis. Study-level findings and limits: Within ankylosing spondylitis blood, a TCR beta motif made up of roughly eight highly homologous variants appeared to be characteristic.

TCRdb re-analysed the 5' RACE reads in MiXCR, keeping a single row per CDR3 protein. Here the sample spans some 800,000 distinct CDR3 sequences, 12% being singletons. Their specific antigens are unknown. Sequencing input: blood, either unsorted or a sorted T cell fraction (not recorded which). These receptors all come from a male donor with ankylosing spondylitis.

This sequence joins TRBV5-4 and TRBJ2-1, with TRBD1 identical over 7 bases. The CDR3 has 15 residues. Losses at the gene ends were 3 bases for V and 7 bases for J; bases not matched to a gene: 10. Per the germline V gene, CDR1 is SGHNT and CDR2 is YYREEE (reference sequence). CDR3 sequence reads: CASSSRQGVTNEQFF. CDR3 nucleotide sequence: TGTGCCAGCAGCTCTCGACAGGGTGTAACGAATGAGCAGTTCTTC.

The table lists this clonotype with many counts. The DNA of the CDR3 is TGCGCCAGCAGCCAAGTCTATAGCGCTGAAGCTTTCTTT. Translating it yields CASSQVYSAEAFF. This chain uses TRBV4-3 with TRBJ1-1; no reliable D call. The ends were cut back, 1 base at V and 6 bases at J, with 9 bases in the middle. The germline CDR1 and CDR2 sequences are LGHNA and YSLEER. The CDR3 has 13 residues.

This clonotype was detected ten times or more. V usage is TRBV20-1 and J usage is TRBJ1-4, with D uncertain. The V gene lost 0 bases and the J gene lost 4 bases, with 9 bases spanning the gap. Germline CDR1 DFQATT, CDR2 SNEGSKA (reference sequence). The CDR3 has 14 amino acids. CDR3 region: CSARDAAGNEKLFF. DNA of the CDR3: TGCAGTGCTAGAGATGCGGCCGGTAATGAAAAACTGTTTTTT.

This clonotype has ten or more counts. The chain couples TRBV7-9 to TRBJ2-4; D may be TRBD2 (5 bases). Germline CDR1 reads SEHNR; CDR2 reads FQNEAQ (reference sequence). The CDR3 covers 14 residues. Trimming took off 0 bases at V and 7 bases at J, with 10 bases between the two ends. The CDR3 region is CASSLAGSGNIQYF. For the CDR3, the DNA is TGTGCCAGCAGCTTAGCTGGGTCGGGGAACATTCAGTACTTC.

This sequence joins TRBV4-2 and TRBJ1-5; the D is unclear. There are 15 residues in the CDR3. Germline lookup yields CDR1 LGHNA and CDR2 YNFKEQ. The V gene lost 2 bases and the J gene lost 0 bases, with 8 bases spanning the gap. CDR3 region: CASSQHGDSNQPQHF. The DNA of the CDR3 is TGTGCCAGCAGCCAACATGGTGATAGCAATCAGCCCCAGCATTTT.

In its sample, this clonotype was seen a few times. This chain links TRBV10-3 with TRBJ1-5; 7 bases match TRBD1. Germline trimming cut 6 bases from V and 5 bases from J; bases unmatched to any gene: 4. Germline CDR1 reads ENHRY; CDR2 reads SYGVKD. The CDR3 contains 13 residues. The CDR3 nucleotides are TGTGCCATCAGGCAGGGGGGAGATCAGCCCCAGCATTTT. It specifies CAIRQGGDQPQHF.

This clonotype came up many times. The V and J genes are TRBV5-1 and TRBJ2-2; perhaps D is TRBD1 or TRBD2 (6 bases each). CDR1 and CDR2 from the germline V gene are SGHRS and YFSETQ. The CDR3 runs to 14 residues. Trimming removed 5 bases from V and 4 bases from J, with 12 bases in between. Here the CDR3 DNA reads TGCGCCAGCAGTGTACAGGGAGGCACCGGGGAGCTGTTTTTT. It codes for CASSVQGGTGELFF.

The rearrangement joins TRBV19 to TRBJ2-7; D remains ambiguous. Germline values: CDR1 LNHDA, CDR2 SQIVND (reference sequence). The CDR3 has 13 residues. The V gene lost 6 bases and the J gene lost 1 base, with 10 bases spanning the gap. CDR3 coding DNA: TGTGCCAGTAGACGGCGGACGTCCTACGAGCAGTACTTC. Protein sequence: CASRRRTSYEQYF.

The V call is TRBV9, the J call TRBJ1-5, with D possibly being TRBD1 (5 bases). CDR3 length: 16 residues. Trimming removed 2 bases at V and 7 bases at J, with 19 bases between. Per the germline V gene, CDR1 is SGDLS and CDR2 is YYNGEE. The CDR3 nucleotides are TGTGCCAGCAGCGTCGAACGCCAGGGAAACGGGCAGCCCCAGCATTTT. Encoded protein: CASSVERQGNGQPQHF.

V and J are TRBV6-1 and TRBJ1-2, with 9 bases aligning to TRBD1. The CDR3 runs to 17 residues. Germline V gene data show CDR1 as MNHNS and CDR2 as SASEGT. The V gene end was trimmed by 4 bases and the J gene end by 5 bases; junction bases not matched to a gene: 14. The CDR3 reads CASSARDRERAEYGYTF. The CDR3 coding sequence is TGTGCCAGCAGTGCCCGGGACAGGGAACGCGCGGAATATGGCTACACCTTC.

The chain combines TRBV24-1 with TRBJ2-2; D possibly corresponds to TRBD2 (5 bases). This CDR3 comprises 17 residues. V lost 4 bases and J 4 bases, leaving 18 bases between the germline ends. CDR1 and CDR2 from the germline V gene are KGHDR and SFDVKD. CDR3 region: CATSDSDLGGFTGELFF. The CDR3 nucleotides read TGTGCCACCAGTGACTCGGACCTAGGAGGTTTCACCGGGGAGCTGTTTTTT.

This clonotype was seen a few times. The chain combines TRBV20-1 with TRBJ2-5; 8 bases match TRBD2. Germline CDR1 and CDR2: DFQATT and SNEGSKA (reference sequence). The CDR3 has 15 residues. V lost 5 bases, J lost 5 bases, and 13 bases stayed unmatched. For the CDR3, the DNA is TGCAGTGCTCCCCGTCCGGGACTAGGTCAGGAGACCCAGTACTTC. It is translated as CSAPRPGLGQETQYF.

The rearrangement links TRBV28 to TRBJ1-2, with D unresolved. V lost 5 bases and J 5 bases, leaving 15 bases between the germline ends. The germline CDR1 and CDR2 sequences are MDHEN and SYDVKM. This CDR3 spans 14 amino acids. CDR3 bases: TGTGCCAGCAGTGTACATAGTTCTAGTTATGGCTACACCTTC. Amino acids: CASSVHSSSYGYTF.

This clonotype appeared a few times. The V call is TRBV20-1, the J call TRBJ1-5, with D possibly matching TRBD1 (5 bases). The germline CDR1 and CDR2 sequences are DFQATT and SNEGSKA (reference sequence). This CDR3 comprises 13 residues. V lost 7 bases to trimming and J lost 1 base, with 11 bases between them. The CDR3 region is CSVSQGSNQPQHF. CDR3 bases: TGCAGTGTCTCGCAGGGAAGCAATCAGCCCCAGCATTTT.

This clonotype was found a few times. This rearrangement joins TRBV10-3 to TRBJ2-3, with 11 bases fitting TRBD2. The CDR3 sequence is 16 residues long. CDR1 and CDR2 (germline): ENHRY, SYGVKD. After removal of 2 bases from V and 2 bases from J, the junction contained 3 bases not matched to a gene. For the CDR3, the DNA is TGTGCCATCAGTGAGGGACTAGCGGGTACCACAGATACGCAGTATTTT. Residues: CAISEGLAGTTDTQYF.

The chain carries TRBV7-2 and TRBJ2-1; TRBD2 matches at 7 bases. CDR3 size: 16 residues. Germline assignment: CDR1 SGHTA and CDR2 FQGNSA. V was clipped by 5 bases and J by 6 bases; unmatched bases: 13. In DNA, the CDR3 is TGTGCCAGCAGCCCCAATTTTAGCGGGCTGGGCAATGAGCAGTTCTTC. It is translated as CASSPNFSGLGNEQFF.

CDR3 region: CASSLVAGINSPLHF. In nucleotides, the CDR3 is TGTGCCAGCAGCTTAGTAGCAGGGATCAATTCACCCCTCCACTTT. V is TRBV7-8 and J is TRBJ1-6, with a possible D match to TRBD1 (5 bases). The length of the CDR3 is 15 residues. Germline CDR1 and CDR2: SGHVS and FQNEAQ. Trimming shortened V by 1 base and J by 7 bases, and 11 bases separated the two germline ends.

The table lists this clonotype with a few counts. The chain carries TRBV20-1 and TRBJ1-5; D call uncertain. Per the germline V gene, CDR1 is DFQATT and CDR2 is SNEGSKA (reference sequence). This CDR3 spans 13 amino acids. V dropped 5 bases and J dropped 7 bases, with 15 bases sitting between them. Written as DNA, the CDR3 is TGCAGTGCTGGACGGACGGGAGGACAGCCCCAGCATTTT. It is translated as CSAGRTGGQPQHF.

This clonotype was counted between two and nine times. The chain joins TRBV12-3 or TRBV12-4 to TRBJ1-5; D uncertain. The V and J ends lost 5 bases and 7 bases respectively, with 15 bases between them. The CDR3 sequence is 14 residues long. CDR3 nucleotides: TGTGCCAGCAGTCGAAATCAGCAGTCCCAGCCCCAGCATTTT. Translating gives CASSRNQQSQPQHF.

Ten or more counts support this clonotype. The CDR3 DNA reads TGCAGCTTTCCCACAGGGGGAGGCAGTTACGAGCAGTACTTC. Its translation: CSFPTGGGSYEQYF. The chain recombines TRBV20-1 with TRBJ2-7, with TRBD1 matching over 8 bases. Per the germline V gene, CDR1 is DFQATT and CDR2 is SNEGSKA (reference sequence). This CDR3 is 14 amino acids long.

In its sample, this clonotype was seen a few times. CDR3 in DNA: TGTGCCAGCAGAGGGGGACAGGGTACAGGGGTCTCTGGAAACACCATATATTTT. Encoded protein: CASRGGQGTGVSGNTIYF. The rearrangement joins TRBV11-1 to TRBJ1-3; 9 bases are shared with TRBD1. V gave up 6 bases and J gave up 0 bases; unmatched junction bases: 12. CDR3 size: 18 residues. CDR1 is SGHAT, CDR2 FQDESV, per germline (reference sequence).

This clonotype was detected ten times or more. The chain links TRBV4-3 to TRBJ1-4; 8 bases are shared with TRBD1. The CDR3 runs to 20 residues. V shed 4 bases, J shed 3 bases, and the junction held 19 bases outside the gene matches. The germline CDR1 and CDR2 sequences are LGHNA and YSLEER. For the CDR3, the DNA is TGCGCCAGCAGCCCTCCACCCTTTTGGACAGGGCAGGAAGCTAATGAAAAACTGTTTTTT. It yields the protein CASSPPPFWTGQEANEKLFF.

V and J are TRBV29-1 and TRBJ2-7, with 9 bases lining up with TRBD2. From germline, CDR1 is SQVTM and CDR2 ANQGSEA. This CDR3 contains 14 residues. Trimming at V came to 6 bases and at J to 2 bases, leaving 8 bases not matched to a gene. The CDR3 loop reads CSVIASGDTYEQYF. The CDR3 nucleotides read TGCAGCGTGATCGCTAGCGGGGACACCTACGAGCAGTACTTC.

The chain joins TRBV19 to TRBJ1-1; D might be TRBD1 (5 bases). The germline CDR1 and CDR2 sequences are LNHDA and SQIVND (reference sequence). This CDR3 has 13 amino acids. Deletions cut 3 bases from V and 9 bases from J, with 14 bases between. CDR3 sequence reads: CASSIQGTAQAFF. The CDR3 nucleotides are TGTGCCAGTAGTATCCAGGGTACCGCGCAAGCTTTCTTT.

This clonotype was observed at least ten times. This chain joins TRBV7-2 and TRBJ1-5; TRBD1 aligns across 8 bases. CDR3 length equals 13 residues. CDR1 is SGHTA, CDR2 FQGNSA, per germline. V shed 5 bases and J 5 bases; nucleotides not matched to a gene: 2. CDR3 DNA sequence: TGTGCCAGCAGCGCACAGGGGGATCAGCCCCAGCATTTT. It yields the protein CASSAQGDQPQHF. The full variable domain, in which reference TRBV7-2 and TRBJ1-5 provide the parts outside the CDR3, is GAGVSQSPSNKVTEKGKDVELRCDPISGHTALYWYRQSLGQGLEFLIYFQGNSAPDKSGLPSDRFSAERTGGSVSTLTIQRTQQEDSAVYLCASSAQGDQPQHFGDGTRLSIL.

The J gene is TRBJ2-7, the V gene TRBV20-1; tentatively, D is TRBD1 (5 bases). V was clipped by 6 bases and J by 2 bases, with 14 bases between them. The length of the CDR3 is 13 residues. Germline loops: CDR1 DFQATT, CDR2 SNEGSKA (reference sequence). The DNA of the CDR3 is TGCAGTGCGGGGCGGTCCCAGACCTACGAGCAGTACTTC. Its translation is CSAGRSQTYEQYF.

The sample holds a few counts of this clonotype. This chain joins TRBV6-1 and TRBJ1-5; 7 bases map to TRBD1. The CDR3 is 17 amino acids. V dropped 5 bases and J dropped 3; count of bases not matched to a gene: 13. The germline CDR1 and CDR2 sequences are MNHNS and SASEGT. The CDR3 sequence: CASSPRRGQVVNQPQHF. CDR3 in DNA: TGTGCCAGCAGTCCTAGGAGAGGACAGGTAGTCAATCAGCCCCAGCATTTT.

This clonotype was seen a handful of times. The chain links TRBV12-3 or TRBV12-4 to TRBJ2-1; D is possibly TRBD1 (6 bases). With 7 bases removed from V and 8 bases from J, the gap between germline ends came to 12 bases. There are 12 residues in the CDR3. For the CDR3, the DNA is TGTGCCAGCAACAGGGTCAGCGATGAGCAGTTCTTC. Encoded protein: CASNRVSDEQFF.

This clonotype came up a few times. This chain joins TRBV11-3 and TRBJ2-7, with unresolved D. CDR3 length: 13 residues. Trimming removed 1 base at V and 2 bases at J, with 6 bases between. Germline V lookup: CDR1 SGHNT, CDR2 YENEEA. The CDR3 nucleotides read TGTGCCAGCAGCTTAGGTGAAACCTACGAGCAGTACTTC. Its protein product is CASSLGETYEQYF. Full variable domain (remainder filled in from reference TRBV11-3 and TRBJ2-7): EAGVVQSPRYKIIEKKQPVAFWCNPISGHNTLYWYLQNLGQGPELLIRYENEEAVDDSQLPKDRFSAERLKGVDSTLKIQPAELGDSAVYLCASSLGETYEQYFGPGTRLTVT.

This clonotype has a handful of counts. The genes are TRBV28 and TRBJ2-7; D perhaps matches TRBD1 (5 bases). Germline CDR1 and CDR2: MDHEN and SYDVKM. The CDR3 has 13 residues. V lost 8 bases and J lost 6, with 17 bases in between. In DNA, the CDR3 is TGTGCCAGCCGCAGGGCCCCCACGAGCGAGCAGTACTTC. It encodes CASRRAPTSEQYF.